This T cell receptor (beta chain) comes out of a study of T cell repertoires in cytomegalovirus infection. Study summary: Shared public TCR beta signatures pointed to both CMV infection and a matching HLA type. General study results and limits: HLA-C-restricted CMV-specific TCR beta clonotypes were dominant in the ex vivo response.

CDR3 length: 14 residues. The ends lost 5 bases at V and 5 bases at J; junction bases unmatched: 6. Germline assignment: CDR1 SGHTA and CDR2 FQGNSA. This clonotype was seen many times. The antigen is not known. TCRdb passed the reads through MiXCR, listing each CDR3 protein once. The repertoire holds tens of thousands of distinct CDR3 sequences, with around 3.8% as singletons. Specimen: PBMCs. The receptor comes from a human donor in good health (CMV status not recorded). Some clones in this sample may be carry-over from other donors' samples. J is TRBJ2-5 and V is TRBV7-2; 9 nucleotides align to TRBD1. The CDR3 bases are TGTGCCAGCAGCCCAGGACAGGGGCCGGAGACCCAGTACTTC. As protein: CASSPGQGPETQYF.